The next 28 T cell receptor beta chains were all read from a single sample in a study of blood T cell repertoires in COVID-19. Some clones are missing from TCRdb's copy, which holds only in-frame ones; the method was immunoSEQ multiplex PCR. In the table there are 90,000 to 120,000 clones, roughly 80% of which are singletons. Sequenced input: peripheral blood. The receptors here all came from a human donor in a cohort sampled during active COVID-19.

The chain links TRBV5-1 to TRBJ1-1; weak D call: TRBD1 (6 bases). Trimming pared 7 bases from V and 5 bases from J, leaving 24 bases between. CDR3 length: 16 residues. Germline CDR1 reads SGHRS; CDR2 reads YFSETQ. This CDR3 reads CASRLSGGAGNTEAFF. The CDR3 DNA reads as TGCGCCAGCCGTTTGAGCGGGGGCGCAGGAAATACTGAAGCTTTCTTT.

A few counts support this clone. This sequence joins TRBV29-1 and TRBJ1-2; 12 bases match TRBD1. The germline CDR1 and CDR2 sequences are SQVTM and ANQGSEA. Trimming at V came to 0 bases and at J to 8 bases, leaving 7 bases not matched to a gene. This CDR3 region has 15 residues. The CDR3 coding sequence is TGCAGCGTTGAAGACGGGACAGGGGGCGCGGGAGGCTACACCTTC. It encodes CSVEDGTGGAGGYTF.

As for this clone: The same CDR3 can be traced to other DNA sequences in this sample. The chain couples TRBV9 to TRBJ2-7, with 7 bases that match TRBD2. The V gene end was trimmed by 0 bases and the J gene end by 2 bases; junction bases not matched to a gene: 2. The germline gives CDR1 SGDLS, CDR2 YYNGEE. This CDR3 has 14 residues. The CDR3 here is CASSVDSGTYEQYF. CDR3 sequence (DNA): TGTGCCAGCAGCGTAGACAGCGGGACCTACGAGCAGTACTTC.

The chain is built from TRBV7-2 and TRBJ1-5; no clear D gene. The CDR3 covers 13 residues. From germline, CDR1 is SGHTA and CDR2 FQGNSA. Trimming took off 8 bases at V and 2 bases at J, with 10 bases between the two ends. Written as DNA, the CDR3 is TGTGCCAGCGCTCAAGGAGGCAATCAGCCCCAGCATTTT. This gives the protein CASAQGGNQPQHF. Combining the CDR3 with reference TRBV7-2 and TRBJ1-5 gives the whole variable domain GAGVSQSPSNKVTEKGKDVELRCDPISGHTALYWYRQSLGQGLEFLIYFQGNSAPDKSGLPSDRFSAERTGGSVSTLTIQRTQQEDSAVYLCASAQGGNQPQHFGDGTRLSIL.

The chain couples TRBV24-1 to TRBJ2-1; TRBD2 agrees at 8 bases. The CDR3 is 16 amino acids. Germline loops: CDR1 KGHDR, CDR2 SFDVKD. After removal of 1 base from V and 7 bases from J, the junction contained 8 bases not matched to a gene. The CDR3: CATSDLPGRVLNEQFF. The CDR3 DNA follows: TGTGCCACCAGTGATTTACCCGGGAGGGTATTAAATGAGCAGTTCTTC.

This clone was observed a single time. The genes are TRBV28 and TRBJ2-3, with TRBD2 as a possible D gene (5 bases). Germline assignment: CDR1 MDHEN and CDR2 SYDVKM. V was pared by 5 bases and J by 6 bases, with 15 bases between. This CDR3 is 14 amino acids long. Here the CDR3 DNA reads TGTGCCAGCAGTCCCCATACTAGTTCTGATACGCAGTATTTT. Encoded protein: CASSPHTSSDTQYF.

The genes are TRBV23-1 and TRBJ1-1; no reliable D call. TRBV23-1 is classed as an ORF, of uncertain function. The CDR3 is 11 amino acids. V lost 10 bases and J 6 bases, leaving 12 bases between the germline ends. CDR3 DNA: TGCGCCATTCCAATTCCCCCTGAAGCTTTCTTT. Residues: CAIPIPPEAFF.

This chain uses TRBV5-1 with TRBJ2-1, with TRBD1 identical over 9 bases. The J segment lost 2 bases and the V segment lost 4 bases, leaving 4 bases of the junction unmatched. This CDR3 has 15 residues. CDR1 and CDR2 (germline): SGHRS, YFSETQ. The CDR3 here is CASSAGQGPYNEQFF. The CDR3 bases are TGCGCCAGCAGCGCCGGACAGGGGCCCTACAATGAGCAGTTCTTC.

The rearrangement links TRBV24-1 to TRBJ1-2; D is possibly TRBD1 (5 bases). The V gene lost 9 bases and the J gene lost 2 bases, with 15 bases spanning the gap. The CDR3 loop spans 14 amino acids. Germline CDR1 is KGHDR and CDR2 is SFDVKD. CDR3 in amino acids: CATAREDTNYGYTF. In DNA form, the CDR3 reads TGTGCCACCGCCCGAGAGGACACAAACTATGGCTACACCTTC.

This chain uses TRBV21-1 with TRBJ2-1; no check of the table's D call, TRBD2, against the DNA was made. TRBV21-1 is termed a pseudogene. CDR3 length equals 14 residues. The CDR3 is CASRLTSSYNEQFF. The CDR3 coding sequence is TGTGCCAGCAGGCTCACGAGCTCCTACAATGAGCAGTTCTTC.

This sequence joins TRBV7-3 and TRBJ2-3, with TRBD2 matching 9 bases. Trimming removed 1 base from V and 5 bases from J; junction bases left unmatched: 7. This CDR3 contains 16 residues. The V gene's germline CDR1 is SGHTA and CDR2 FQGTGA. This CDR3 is CASSLNAAGGGDTQYF. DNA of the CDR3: TGTGCCAGCAGCTTAAATGCAGCGGGAGGCGGAGATACGCAGTATTTT.

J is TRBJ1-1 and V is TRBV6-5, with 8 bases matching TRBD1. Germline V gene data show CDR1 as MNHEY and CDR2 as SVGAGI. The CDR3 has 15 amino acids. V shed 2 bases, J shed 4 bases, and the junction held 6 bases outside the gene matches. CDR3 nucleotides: TGTGCCAGCAGTTACCGGGCAGGGGGCACCACTGAAGCTTTCTTT. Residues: CASSYRAGGTTEAFF.

The CDR3 coding sequence is TGTGCCATCAGTGAGTCGATACAGGGGATGTCGTATGAGCAGTTCTTC. Protein sequence: CAISESIQGMSYEQFF. The chain links TRBV10-3 to TRBJ2-1; 7 nucleotides agree with TRBD1. Unmatched junction bases numbered 10, after V lost 0 bases and J lost 8 bases. CDR3 length: 16 residues. In germline, CDR1 is ENHRY, CDR2 SYGVKD.

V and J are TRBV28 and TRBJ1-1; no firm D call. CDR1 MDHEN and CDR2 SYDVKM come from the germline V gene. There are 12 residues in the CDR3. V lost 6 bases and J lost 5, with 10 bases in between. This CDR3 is CASRIGWTEAFF. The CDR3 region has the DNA TGTGCCAGCAGGATCGGGTGGACTGAAGCTTTCTTT.

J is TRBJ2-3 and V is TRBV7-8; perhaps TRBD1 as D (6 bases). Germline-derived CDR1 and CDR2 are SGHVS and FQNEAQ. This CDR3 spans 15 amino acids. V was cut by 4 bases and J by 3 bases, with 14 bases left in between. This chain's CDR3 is CASSWGLAPTDTQYF. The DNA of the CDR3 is TGTGCCAGCAGCTGGGGGCTAGCCCCAACAGATACGCAGTATTTT.

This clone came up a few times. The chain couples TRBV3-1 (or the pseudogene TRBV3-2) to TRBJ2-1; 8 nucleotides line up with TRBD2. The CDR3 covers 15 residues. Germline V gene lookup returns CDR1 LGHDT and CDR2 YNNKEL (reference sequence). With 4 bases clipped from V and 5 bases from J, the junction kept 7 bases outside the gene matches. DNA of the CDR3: TGTGCCAGCAGCCCGAGCAGCGGGAGTAACAATGAGCAGTTCTTC. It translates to CASSPSSGSNNEQFF.

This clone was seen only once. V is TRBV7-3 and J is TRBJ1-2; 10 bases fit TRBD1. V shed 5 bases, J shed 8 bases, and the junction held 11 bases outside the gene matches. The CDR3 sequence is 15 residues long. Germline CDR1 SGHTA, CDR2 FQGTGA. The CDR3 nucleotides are TGTGCCAGCAGCCGGGGGACAGGGGTTGGAGGAGGCTACACCTTC. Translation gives CASSRGTGVGGGYTF.

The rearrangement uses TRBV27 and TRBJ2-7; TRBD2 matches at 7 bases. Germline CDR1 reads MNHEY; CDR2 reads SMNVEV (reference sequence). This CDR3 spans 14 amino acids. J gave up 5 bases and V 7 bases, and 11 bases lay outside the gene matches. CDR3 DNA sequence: TGTGCCAGCACGGTTTATCCGGGGGGAAACGAGCAGTACTTC. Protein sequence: CASTVYPGGNEQYF.

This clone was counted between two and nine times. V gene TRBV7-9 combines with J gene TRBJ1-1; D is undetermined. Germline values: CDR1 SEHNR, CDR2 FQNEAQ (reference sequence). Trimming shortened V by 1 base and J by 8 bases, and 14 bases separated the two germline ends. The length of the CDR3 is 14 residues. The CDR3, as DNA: TGTGCCAGCAGCTTAGGTGGGCAGACTAGAGAAGCTTTCTTT. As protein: CASSLGGQTREAFF.

The CDR3 sequence: CASSSPFETNYGYTF. CDR3 sequence (DNA): TGTGCCAGCAGCTCCCCTTTTGAGACTAACTATGGCTACACCTTC. The chain uses TRBV7-9 and TRBJ1-2; D unresolved. V was clipped by 4 bases and J by 0 bases, with 12 bases between them. The CDR3 extends over 15 amino acids. Germline V CDR1 and CDR2: SEHNR, FQNEAQ (reference sequence). The full variable domain, in which reference TRBV7-9 and TRBJ1-2 provide the parts outside the CDR3, is DTGVSQNPRHKITKRGQNVTFRCDPISEHNRLYWYRQTLGQGPEFLTYFQNEAQLEKSRLLSDRFSAERPKGSFSTLEIQRTEQGDSAMYLCASSSPFETNYGYTFGSGTRLTVV.

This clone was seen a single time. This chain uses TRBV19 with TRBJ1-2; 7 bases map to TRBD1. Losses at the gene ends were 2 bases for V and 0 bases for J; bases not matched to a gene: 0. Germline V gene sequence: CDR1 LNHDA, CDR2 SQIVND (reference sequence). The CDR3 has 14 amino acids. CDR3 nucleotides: TGTGCCAGTAGTATACAGGGGGCTAACTATGGCTACACCTTC. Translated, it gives CASSIQGANYGYTF.

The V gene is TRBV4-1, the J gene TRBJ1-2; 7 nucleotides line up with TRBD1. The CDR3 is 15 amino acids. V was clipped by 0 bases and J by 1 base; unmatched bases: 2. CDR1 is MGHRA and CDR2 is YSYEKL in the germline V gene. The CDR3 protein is CASSQDPGGNYGYTF. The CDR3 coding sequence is TGCGCCAGCAGCCAAGATCCAGGGGGTAACTATGGCTACACCTTC.

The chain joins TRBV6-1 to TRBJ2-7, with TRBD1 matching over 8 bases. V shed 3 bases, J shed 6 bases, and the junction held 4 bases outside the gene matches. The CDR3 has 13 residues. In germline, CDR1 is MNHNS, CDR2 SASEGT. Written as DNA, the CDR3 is TGTGCCAGCAGTGAGCAGGGGGCTGGCGAGCAGTACGTC. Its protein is CASSEQGAGEQYV.

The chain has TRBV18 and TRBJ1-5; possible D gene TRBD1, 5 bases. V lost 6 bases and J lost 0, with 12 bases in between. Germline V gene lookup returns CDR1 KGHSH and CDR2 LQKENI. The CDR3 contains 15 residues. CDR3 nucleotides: TGTGCCAGCTCTCGCGGCAGGGATAGCAATCAGCCCCAGCATTTT. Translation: CASSRGRDSNQPQHF.

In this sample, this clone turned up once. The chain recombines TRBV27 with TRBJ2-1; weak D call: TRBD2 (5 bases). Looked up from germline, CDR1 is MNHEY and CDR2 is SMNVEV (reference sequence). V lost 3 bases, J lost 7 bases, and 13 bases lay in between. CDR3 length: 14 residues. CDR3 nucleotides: TGTGCCAGCAGTTTTATGCCCCCGGGGAATGAGCAGTTCTTC. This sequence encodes CASSFMPPGNEQFF.

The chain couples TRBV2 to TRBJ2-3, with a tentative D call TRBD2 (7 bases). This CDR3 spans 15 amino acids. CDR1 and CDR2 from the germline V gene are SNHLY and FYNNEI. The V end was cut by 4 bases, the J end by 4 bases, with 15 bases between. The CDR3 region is CASSVVAGAPDTQYF. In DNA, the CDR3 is TGTGCCAGCAGTGTAGTCGCGGGGGCTCCAGATACGCAGTATTTT.

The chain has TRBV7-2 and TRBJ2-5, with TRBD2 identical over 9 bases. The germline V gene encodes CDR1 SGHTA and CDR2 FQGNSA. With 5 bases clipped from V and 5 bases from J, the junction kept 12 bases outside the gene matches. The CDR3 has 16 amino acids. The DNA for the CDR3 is TGTGCCAGCAGCAAAGCTAGCGGGATGTCGTGGGAGACCCAGTACTTC. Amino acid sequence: CASSKASGMSWETQYF.

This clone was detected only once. CDR3 protein: CASSQVFASRGAYEQYF. The CDR3 DNA is TGCGCCAGCAGCCAAGTCTTTGCCTCCCGGGGGGCCTACGAGCAGTACTTC. The V gene is TRBV4-3, the J gene TRBJ2-7; 7 positions agree with TRBD2. With V trimmed by 1 base and J by 2 bases, 11 bases remained unmatched. Germline CDR1 and CDR2: LGHNA and YSLEER. This CDR3 contains 17 residues.